These 7 T cell receptor beta chains came from one sample sequenced in a study of T-cell memory formation after mild COVID-19. TCRdb fed the 5' RACE reads into MiXCR, producing one record per CDR3 protein. The data show roughly 89,000 distinct CDR3 sequences, about 16% seen once. Source material: PBMCs or a T cell subset sorted from them (not recorded which). The source is a man aged 18 to 30 who had mild COVID-19 (a few samples of this study predate the infection). Cell type and time point are not known.

This clonotype was observed a few times. The rearrangement uses TRBV7-9 and TRBJ1-2; D possibly corresponds to TRBD1 (6 bases). CDR3 size: 14 residues. Trimming pared 5 bases from V and 2 bases from J, leaving 12 bases between. Germline V lookup: CDR1 SEHNR, CDR2 FQNEAQ (reference sequence). The CDR3 nucleotides are TGTGCCAGCAGCGAGTACAGGGAGAACTATGGCTACACCTTC. It is translated as CASSEYRENYGYTF.

The chain couples TRBV6-5 to TRBJ1-1; D unresolved. The CDR3 is 13 residues long. Germline CDR1 MNHEY, CDR2 SVGAGI. Deletions cut 0 bases from V and 7 bases from J, with 9 bases between. Here the CDR3 DNA reads TGTGCCAGCAGTTACTCAGAGTCTAGTGAAGCTTTCTTT. Translated, it gives CASSYSESSEAFF.

The chain employs TRBV27 and TRBJ2-3; D gene ambiguous. The V end was cut by 3 bases, the J end by 1 base, with 8 bases between. CDR1 is MNHEY and CDR2 is SMNVEV in the germline V gene (reference sequence). The CDR3 has 14 amino acids. The CDR3 is CASSFVGGTDTQYF. CDR3 nucleotide sequence: TGTGCCAGCAGTTTCGTGGGTGGCACAGATACGCAGTATTTT.

This clonotype was picked up a small number of times. This rearrangement joins TRBV6-5 to TRBJ2-3; D gene ambiguous. The germline CDR1 and CDR2 sequences are MNHEY and SVGAGI. CDR3 size: 15 residues. V shed 5 bases and J shed 2 bases, with 14 bases lying between them. DNA of the CDR3: TGTGCCAGCAGTGCCTCTTGGCGGTACACAGATACGCAGTATTTT. It is translated as CASSASWRYTDTQYF.

This clonotype has more than one count but fewer than ten. V usage is TRBV20-1 and J usage is TRBJ2-7; D unclear. CDR1 and CDR2 (germline): DFQATT, SNEGSKA (reference sequence). V dropped 0 bases and J dropped 2 bases, with 17 bases sitting between them. This CDR3 contains 16 residues. CDR3 sequence: CSARDHSGQGPYEQYV. Here the CDR3 DNA reads TGCAGTGCTAGAGATCATTCGGGCCAAGGGCCCTACGAGCAGTACGTC.

This chain joins TRBV4-1 and TRBJ1-5; D is unresolved. The CDR3 has 14 residues. Trimming removed 3 bases at V and 0 bases at J, with 6 bases between. Germline V lookup: CDR1 MGHRA, CDR2 YSYEKL. The CDR3 DNA reads TGCGCCAGCAGCCAGCCTGATAGCAATCAGCCCCAGCATTTT. Translating it yields CASSQPDSNQPQHF.

V is TRBV7-2 and J is TRBJ1-3, with 7 bases identical to TRBD1. The length of the CDR3 is 14 residues. Per germline, CDR1 SGHTA and CDR2 FQGNSA. V gave up 5 bases and J gave up 2 bases; unmatched junction bases: 3. Written as DNA, the CDR3 is TGTGCCAGCAGCCGCACAGGGGCTGGAAACACCATATATTTT. Its protein is CASSRTGAGNTIYF.